The 15 T cell receptor beta chains presented below share a single source sample, sequenced in a study of cytotoxic CD8 clonotypes in ibrutinib-treated CLL. The repertoire was sequenced with immunoSEQ multiplex PCR; TCRdb's copy has only in-frame clones and lacks some. The repertoire holds about 140,000 clones, with around three quarters as singletons. Sequenced material: PBMCs, taken after 12 months of ibrutinib treatment. The receptors originated from a human donor with chronic lymphocytic leukemia.

The chain links TRBV4-1 to TRBJ2-3, with TRBD2 matching over 7 bases. There are 17 residues in the CDR3. The germline CDR1 and CDR2 sequences are MGHRA and YSYEKL. The V and J ends lost 2 bases and 2 bases, in that order; junction bases with no gene match: 10. The CDR3 DNA sequence: TGCGCCAGCAGCCAACCCAGCGGGGCGACGCACACAGATACGCAGTATTTT. Protein product: CASSQPSGATHTDTQYF.

V usage is TRBV11-3 and J usage is TRBJ2-7, with D perhaps being TRBD1 or TRBD2 (5 bases each). Trimming pared 6 bases from V and 5 bases from J, leaving 14 bases between. Germline V CDR1 and CDR2: SGHNT, YENEEA. This CDR3 spans 13 amino acids. In nucleotides, the CDR3 is TGTGCCAGCAGGGGGGACCAGGGTAACGAGCAGTACTTC. It encodes CASRGDQGNEQYF.

This clone was detected only a few times. The chain uses TRBV2 and TRBJ1-2; unclear D gene. The CDR3 sequence is 13 residues long. The V gene's germline CDR1 is SNHLY and CDR2 FYNNEI. V was shortened by 1 base and J by 8 bases, with 11 bases between the two germline ends. CDR3 coding DNA: TGTGCCAGCAGTGAAGTGGCCCGTGGCGGCTACACCTTC. Translated, it gives CASSEVARGGYTF.

The chain's CDR3 is CASSQGGRYNSPLHF. CDR3 DNA: TGTGCCAGCAGCCAGGGGGGGAGGTATAATTCACCCCTCCACTTT. V gene TRBV11-2 combines with J gene TRBJ1-6; 7 nucleotides match TRBD1. J lost 4 bases, V lost 5 bases, and 5 bases had no gene match. The germline gives CDR1 SGHAT, CDR2 FQNNGV. CDR3 size: 15 residues.

This clone was counted between two and nine times. Other DNA sequences within the sample encode an identical CDR3. J is TRBJ1-2 and V is TRBV28; the D is unclear. The germline CDR1 and CDR2 sequences are MDHEN and SYDVKM. The CDR3 contains 11 residues. Trimming pared 4 bases from V and 2 bases from J, leaving 2 bases between. CDR3 nucleotides: TGTGCCAGCAGTTCAAACTATGGCTACACCTTC. This gives the protein CASSSNYGYTF.

The chain joins TRBV6-5 to TRBJ1-1, with unresolved D. There are 14 residues in the CDR3. V lost 7 bases and J lost 1, with 13 bases in between. Germline V gives CDR1 MNHEY, CDR2 SVGAGI. CDR3 bases: TGTGCCAGCACCGATCCCCCCGGGAACACTGAAGCTTTCTTT. Translated, it gives CASTDPPGNTEAFF.

V and J are TRBV5-4 and TRBJ2-6; the D gene is possibly TRBD1 (6 bases). This CDR3 comprises 17 residues. Trimming removed 0 bases from V and 2 bases from J, with 12 bases in between. In germline, CDR1 is SGHNT, CDR2 YYREEE (reference sequence). The CDR3 DNA is TGTGCCAGCAGCTTGGGCGGACAGTACGCTGGGGCCAACGTCCTGACTTTC. Translated, it gives CASSLGGQYAGANVLTF.

The chain employs TRBV5-3 and TRBJ2-1; D possibly uses TRBD1 or TRBD2 (5 bases each). TRBV5-3 counts as an open reading frame of uncertain function. V was clipped by 4 bases and J by 1 base, with 18 bases between them. The CDR3 has 17 amino acids. In DNA, the CDR3 is TGTGCCAGAAGCCGTAAATCACGAGAGGGGTCCTACAATGAGCAGTTCTTC. Its protein product is CARSRKSREGSYNEQFF.

The chain couples TRBV4-3 to TRBJ2-7; TRBD2 aligns across 8 bases. Unmatched junction bases numbered 9, after V lost 0 bases and J lost 2 bases. CDR1 and CDR2 from the germline V gene are LGHNA and YSLEER. CDR3 size: 17 residues. DNA of the CDR3: TGCGCCAGCAGCCAAGATCTGCGGGGGGTCTGGGCCTACGAGCAGTACTTC. This codes for CASSQDLRGVWAYEQYF.

The V and J genes are TRBV6-5 and TRBJ2-7, with a possible D match to TRBD2 (5 bases). Germline V gene sequence: CDR1 MNHEY, CDR2 SVGAGI. Trimming removed 6 bases at V and 3 bases at J, with 12 bases between. CDR3 length equals 13 residues. The CDR3 sequence is CASSLSEYYEQYF. The CDR3 region has the DNA TGTGCCAGCAGCCTTAGCGAGTACTACGAGCAGTACTTC.

This clone was seen a few times. This rearrangement joins TRBV20-1 to TRBJ1-5; no definite D call. The CDR3 totals 9 residues. Germline V gene data show CDR1 as DFQATT and CDR2 as SNEGSKA (reference sequence). The V and J ends lost 6 bases and 8 bases respectively, with 5 bases between them. The CDR3 reads CSASEPQHF. The DNA for the CDR3 is TGCAGTGCCTCGGAGCCCCAGCATTTT.

The chain couples TRBV15 to TRBJ2-7; 9 bases align to TRBD1. CDR1 LNHNV and CDR2 YYDKDF come from the germline V gene (reference sequence). This CDR3 has 13 residues. The V and J ends lost 5 bases and 6 bases, in that order; junction bases with no gene match: 5. CDR3 residues: CATSARTGVEQYF. In DNA, the CDR3 is TGTGCCACCAGCGCAAGGACAGGGGTCGAGCAGTACTTC.

This clone has only one observation. J is TRBJ1-4 and V is TRBV28; D ambiguous. V lost 3 bases to trimming and J lost 4 bases, with 12 bases between them. Per the germline V gene, CDR1 is MDHEN and CDR2 is SYDVKM. The CDR3 extends over 15 amino acids. CDR3 in amino acids: CASSLVWTVNEKLFF. The CDR3 nucleotides read TGTGCCAGCAGTTTGGTTTGGACCGTTAATGAAAAACTGTTTTTT.

The V call is TRBV5-1, the J call TRBJ2-3, with TRBD1 identical over 8 bases. CDR3 length: 12 amino acids. The germline gives CDR1 SGHRS, CDR2 YFSETQ. Trimming at V came to 4 bases and at J to 6 bases, leaving 1 base not matched to a gene. The CDR3 nucleotides are TGCGCCAGCAGCAGGACAGGGGATACGCAGTATTTT. Translating gives CASSRTGDTQYF.

In its sample, this clone ranks as medium-sized. The CDR3 nucleotides are TGTGCCAGCAGCGTAGTAGGAACCGGGACCCCAGGCAATGAGCAGTTCTTC. This encodes CASSVVGTGTPGNEQFF. V usage is TRBV9 and J usage is TRBJ2-1; D may be TRBD1 or TRBD2 (5 bases each). V lost 0 bases and J 6 bases, leaving 19 bases between the germline ends. From germline, CDR1 is SGDLS and CDR2 YYNGEE. The CDR3 contains 17 residues.